The present TCR beta chain was sequenced within a study of tumor-infiltrating lymphocytes in primary liver carcinoma. On the study more broadly: Tumor stage was T1-T3 N0M0, and tumor size was 4.2 to 10 cm across. Study-level results: Tumor region pairs overlapped more than did tumor-adjacent and tumor-blood pairs. All five tumor regions shared only about 7.5-25% of top clones.

This clonotype turned up a few times. Its antigen is not known. Co-extraction of both nucleic acids (RNA and DNA) used 20-30 mg of unsorted bulk tissue. V was clipped by 6 bases and J by 2 bases; unmatched bases: 4. This CDR3 has 15 amino acids. In germline, CDR1 is SNHLY, CDR2 FYNNEI. Reverse transcription of 450 to 500 ng total RNA with a constant-region primer produced TCR beta cDNA. Three rounds of nested multiplex PCR with slightly modified ARM-PCR produced TCR beta libraries. Each of the first two PCR rounds ran nine to ten cycles with TRBV1-TRBV30 forward and C-beta reverse primers. TCRdb re-derived calls from the multiplex PCR reads in MiXCR, one entry per CDR3 protein. The sample includes 40,000 to 55,000 distinct CDR3 sequences, about two thirds of them seen just once.

The sequencing sample was made of liver tumor tissue from sampling region 5. Subset defined: tumor region T5, tumor centre. The chain carries TRBV2 and TRBJ2-1; 10 bases line up with TRBD2. This clonotype was sampled from a man aged 40-55 years with primary liver carcinoma and hepatitis B virus infection. CDR3 loop: CASRGLANPYNEQFF. The CDR3 DNA sequence: TGTGCCAGCAGGGGACTAGCGAACCCCTACAATGAGCAGTTCTTC.